This record covers a single TCR beta chain. The antigen it recognizes is unknown. No per-base quality is available; no much larger clone lies one base away. Receptor libraries were prepared by the immunoSEQ multiplex PCR assay. Per the authors' processing: A statistical classification framework was built for diagnosing cytomegalovirus status from the catalog of TCR beta chain sequences. TCRdb obtained this table from immuneACCESS and retained in-frame rearrangements with V and J assigned. These tables miss some clones; where compared with another copy, unresolved V genes account for less than half of the shortfall, and the remainder is unexplained. Clone size and V and J calls were adopted from that table, with D and trimming inferred from the DNA. For this sample the table gives 90,000 to 130,000 clones, of which roughly nine tenths were detected only once. Clones ranked in the top ten supply around 2% of the sample.

CDR1 and CDR2 are drawn from the germline V gene (reference sequence): MNHEY, SMNVEV. V is cut by 3 bases and J by 5 bases, and the space between the germline ends is 17 bases. Its CDR3 holds 16 amino acids, cysteine through phenylalanine. CDR3 DNA is the only sequence kept; it has 48 bases, read in frame from the first base. Separate from the roughly 700-subject first cohort, the validation cohort of 120 subjects was the group to which the donors belonged. This entry comes from a study of cytomegalovirus exposure and HLA in healthy donors (dated by TCRdb to between 2016 and 2019). For context, the study as a whole: According to a later analysis, one platform produced both the roughly 120 validation repertoires and the approximately 600 repertoires of the first cohort. The study aimed to test whether signatures of past pathogen exposure could be identified by cataloging public T cell receptors. A separate validation cohort of roughly 130 different subjects was used in addition to the approximately 670-subject first cohort. To predict cytomegalovirus infection status, the study combined high-throughput TCR immunosequencing, statistical association of individual TCRs with disease status, and machine learning.

The paper's findings and limits, for the study overall: Most TCR sequences were seen in very few donors, while some public TCRs were found in many individuals. It was suggested by the authors that the approach could potentially be generalized to other disease states and immunological phenotypes. The classifier was reported to diagnose cytomegalovirus status with high specificity and sensitivity in both the original cohort and the validation cohort. A later analysis lacked HLA typing for the validation cohort, so it scored co-occurrence in that cohort across all 120 repertoires. A total of about 180 TCR beta chains were listed by the study as associated with cytomegalovirus. In vitro tests confirmed that a few of the cytomegalovirus-associated TCR beta chains recognize cytomegalovirus antigens. In a later analysis, TCRs clustered in the first cohort were found to also tend to co-occur in the roughly 120 validation repertoires, with 85% to 95% of cluster scores above 0.

The rearranged segments are TRBV27 and TRBJ1-5, with the D gene not confidently named. The clonotype was recovered from a woman between 18 and 29 years old in good health and CMV-seronegative. Sequenced sample: PBMCs. The CDR3 loop reads CASSFRRSGRDQPQHF. The DNA sequence is TGTGCCAGCAGTTTCAGAAGGAGTGGGAGGGATCAGCCCCAGCATTTT.